This is a list of T cell receptor beta chains from one sample in a study of lymphopenia after photon versus proton radiotherapy. Only in-frame clones appear in the TCRdb table, and some are missing; sequencing was by immunoSEQ multiplex PCR. The sample comprises tens of thousands of clones, under 95% of which are singletons, and about 2.6% rests with the top ten. The sample was peripheral blood, taken from a patient treated with photon-based radiotherapy. All receptors derive from a woman between 65 and 79 years old with pancreatic cancer. Each CDR3 is given with its conserved first and last residue. D genes are given only for firm matches. Size is omitted from some rows. Given values are once, few, many or a class for expanded clones.

j_call clone_size d_call v_call cdr3_aa cdr3_nt
TRBJ1-2 . . TRBV9 CASSVTSALEAGFPPNYYGYTF TGTGCCAGCAGCGTTACCTCGGCATTGGAAGCGGGTTTCCCCCCGAACTACTATGGCTACACCTTC
TRBJ1-2 . . TRBV28 CASSIWYGYTF TGTGCCAGCAGTATCTGGTATGGCTACACCTTC
TRBJ2-5 . TRBD2 TRBV5-1 CALADQTQYF TGCGCCCTAGCGGATCAGACCCAGTACTTC
TRBJ2-1 . TRBD1 TRBV7-2 CASIRDSAFNEQFF TGTGCCAGCATCCGGGACAGTGCCTTTAATGAGCAGTTCTTC
TRBJ1-1 . TRBD1 TRBV6-1 CASNPGGGANTEAFF TGTGCCAGCAACCCGGGAGGGGGCGCGAACACTGAAGCTTTCTTT
TRBJ2-2 . TRBD2 TRBV7-8 CASSLGLAANTGELFF TGTGCCAGCAGCTTAGGACTAGCGGCGAACACCGGGGAGCTGTTTTTT
TRBJ1-6 . . TRBV13 CASSRRGPNSPLHF TGTGCCAGCAGCCGCAGGGGCCCTAATTCACCCCTCCACTTT
TRBJ2-1 once . TRBV9 CASSETRSPNNEQFF TGTGCCAGCAGCGAGACTAGATCCCCCAACAATGAGCAGTTCTTC
TRBJ2-1 . . TRBV6-6 CASSYSSRASEQFF TGTGCCAGCAGTTACTCGAGCAGGGCTAGTGAGCAGTTCTTC
TRBJ2-1 . . TRBV9 CASSADSGSEQFF TGTGCCAGCAGCGCAGACAGCGGAAGTGAGCAGTTCTTC
TRBJ2-5 . . TRBV5-1 CASSLLGAQETQYF TGCGCCAGCAGCTTGTTAGGGGCCCAGGAGACCCAGTACTTC